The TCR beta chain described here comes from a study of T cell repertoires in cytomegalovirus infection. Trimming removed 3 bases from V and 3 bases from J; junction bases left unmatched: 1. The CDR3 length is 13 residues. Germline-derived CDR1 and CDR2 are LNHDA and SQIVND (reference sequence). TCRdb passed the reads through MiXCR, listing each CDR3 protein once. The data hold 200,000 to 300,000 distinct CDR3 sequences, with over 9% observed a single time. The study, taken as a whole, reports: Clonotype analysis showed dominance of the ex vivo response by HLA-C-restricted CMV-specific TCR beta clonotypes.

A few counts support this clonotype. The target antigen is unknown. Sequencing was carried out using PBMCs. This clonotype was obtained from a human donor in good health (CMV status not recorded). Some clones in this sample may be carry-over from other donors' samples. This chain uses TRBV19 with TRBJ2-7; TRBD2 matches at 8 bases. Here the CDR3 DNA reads TGTGCCAGTAGTATGGGACTAGTCTACGAGCAGTACTTC. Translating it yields CASSMGLVYEQYF. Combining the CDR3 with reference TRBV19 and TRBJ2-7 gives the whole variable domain DGGITQSPKYLFRKEGQNVTLSCEQNLNHDAMYWYRQDPGQGLRLIYYSQIVNDFQKGDIAEGYSVSREKKESFPLTVTSAQKNPTAFYLCASSMGLVYEQYFGPGTRLTVT.